This TCR beta chain was documented in a study of CD4 T cells in relation to SARS-CoV-2 and coronaviruses. Study-wide background: The negative reference was HIV-1 Nef peptide pool or peptide-free culture.

Clones were sequenced by immunoSEQ multiplex PCR, and TCRdb holds only the in-frame ones, with some missing. The sample has 26,000 or so clones; about four fifths are singletons. With regard to this clone: Its cognate antigen is unknown.

CD4+ T cells from unexposed donors were obtained before the COVID-19 pandemic (2011-2018). After about 10 days of culture, CD4+ T cells were isolated. Testing used SARS-CoV-2 S/N and four cold-coronavirus spikes on unexposed-donor CD4+ T cells, cells permitting. Approximately 1.9 million PBMCs per well were cultured with 9 to 10 IU/ml IL-2. V was clipped by 4 bases and J by 13 bases; unmatched bases: 13. In germline, CDR1 is SGHTA, CDR2 FQGNSA. This CDR3 region has 16 residues. The sequencing input was CD4+ T cells from PBMCs, cultured in vitro. The chain combines TRBV7-2 with TRBJ1-6; 10 bases align to TRBD1. The sequence was collected from a human donor in good health. The CDR3 loop reads CASSSRQGAPSRPLHF. Written as DNA, the CDR3 is TGTGCCAGCAGCTCAAGACAGGGGGCTCCGTCGCGTCCCCTCCACTTT.